The T cell receptor (beta chain) under discussion was sequenced for a study of blood T cell repertoires in COVID-19. Original methodology: Reference gene primers were amplified, and this amplification served to estimate nucleated cell counts. Clones were read by immunoSEQ multiplex PCR, and TCRdb kept only the in-frame ones, dropping some. The D gene and trimming were derived from the DNA, and the V and J assignments and clone size from that table. The data contain about 110,000 clones, around 79% of them seen just once; the ten biggest clones take up about 20%. The V end was cut by 6 bases, the J end by 7 bases, with 10 bases between. Per the germline V gene, CDR1 is LNHNV and CDR2 is YYDKDF (reference sequence). The CDR3 contains 12 residues.

The origin of this receptor is a man aged 70 or older with active or convalescent COVID-19. Source material: peripheral blood. The chain uses TRBV15 and TRBJ1-5; D is unclear. The CDR3 coding sequence is TGTGCCACCAGTAAGGAGAGGCAGCCCCAGCATTTT. Residues: CATSKERQPQHF. The full variable domain, its missing parts supplied by reference TRBV15 and TRBJ1-5, is DAMVIQNPRYQVTQFGKPVTLSCSQTLNHNVMYWYQQKSSQAPKLLFHYYDKDFNNEADTPDNFQSRRPNTSFCFLDIRSPGLGDTAMYLCATSKERQPQHFGDGTRLSIL.